The 12 T cell receptor beta chains in this list originate from one sample, sequenced in a study of Tregs in tolerant kidney transplant recipients. TCRdb keeps only in-frame clones here, not all; method: immunoSEQ multiplex PCR. The sample contains about 240,000 clones, roughly 84% of which appear only once. The source material was CD4+ T cells from blood. The source is a human donor in good health.

The chain has TRBV29-1 and TRBJ2-7; D might be TRBD1 or TRBD2, each matching 5 bases. Germline loops: CDR1 SQVTM, CDR2 ANQGSEA. CDR3 length: 15 residues. Trimming pared 5 bases from V and 6 bases from J, leaving 23 bases between. The chain's CDR3 is CSVLKGTQPTSEQYF. In DNA, the CDR3 is TGCAGCGTTCTTAAGGGGACCCAACCGACGAGCGAGCAGTACTTC.

The chain is built from TRBV30 and TRBJ2-1; D might be TRBD1 (6 bases). This CDR3 spans 11 amino acids. Trimming took 8 bases from V and 2 from J, leaving 7 bases between them. Germline V gene data show CDR1 as GTSNPN and CDR2 as SVGIG (reference sequence). The CDR3 sequence: CAQGTYNEQFF. CDR3 bases: TGTGCCCAGGGGACCTACAATGAGCAGTTCTTC. Full variable domain (remainder filled in from reference TRBV30 and TRBJ2-1): SQTIHQWPATLVQPVGSPLSLECTVEGTSNPNLYWYRQAAGRGLQLLFYSVGIGQISSEVPQNLSASRPQDRQFILSSKKLLLSDSGFYLCAQGTYNEQFFGPGTRLTVL.

The V gene is TRBV7-2, the J gene TRBJ1-1; D not resolved. The CDR3 length is 13 residues. The germline CDR1 and CDR2 sequences are SGHTA and FQGNSA. Trimming cost V 1 base and J 0 bases, with 3 bases left between them. CDR3 in amino acids: CASSLVLNTEAFF. The CDR3 region has the DNA TGTGCCAGCAGCTTAGTTTTGAACACTGAAGCTTTCTTT.

The V and J genes are TRBV9 and TRBJ1-1; D may be TRBD1 (5 bases). V was cut by 5 bases and J by 0 bases, with 11 bases left in between. Germline-derived CDR1 and CDR2 are SGDLS and YYNGEE. This CDR3 spans 14 amino acids. This chain's CDR3 is CASRPGPMNTEAFF. CDR3 bases: TGTGCCAGCAGGCCGGGACCCATGAACACTGAAGCTTTCTTT.

The rearrangement links TRBV29-1 to TRBJ2-3; 8 bases agree with TRBD2. Germline lookup yields CDR1 SQVTM and CDR2 ANQGSEA. After removal of 0 bases from V and 5 bases from J, the junction contained 7 bases not matched to a gene. This CDR3 region has 15 residues. CDR3 bases: TGCAGCGTTGAAGATCTGGCGGGGGGTGGAGATACGCAGTATTTT. It is translated as CSVEDLAGGGDTQYF.

The chain couples TRBV11-2 to TRBJ2-2; possibly TRBD1 for D (7 bases). The CDR3 runs 16 residues. The V end was cut by 3 bases, the J end by 2 bases, with 13 bases between. Germline V gene sequence: CDR1 SGHAT, CDR2 FQNNGV. The CDR3 nucleotides read TGTGCCAGCAGCTTGTTCCAGGGGGGTAACACCGGGGAGCTGTTTTTT. Its translation is CASSLFQGGNTGELFF.

The chain links TRBV18 to TRBJ1-2; D gene unclear. Trimming left V 0 bases short and J 2 bases short, with 7 bases between. Per the germline V gene, CDR1 is KGHSH and CDR2 is LQKENI. This CDR3 contains 14 residues. CDR3 coding DNA: TGTGCCAGCTCACCACCGGGCAGGAACTATGGCTACACCTTC. This encodes CASSPPGRNYGYTF.

This clone was counted between two and nine times. The chain employs TRBV10-3 and TRBJ1-2; 8 bases map to TRBD1. The CDR3 totals 13 residues. Germline V gives CDR1 ENHRY, CDR2 SYGVKD. Trimming cost V 8 bases and J 7 bases; bases outside gene matches: 9. Here the CDR3 reads CAIGGRGPFGYTF. CDR3 sequence (DNA): TGTGCCATCGGCGGCAGGGGGCCGTTTGGCTACACCTTC.

The chain employs TRBV5-1 and TRBJ2-3; TRBD1 aligns across 7 bases. Germline V gene sequence: CDR1 SGHRS, CDR2 YFSETQ. This CDR3 has 16 amino acids. The ends lost 1 base at V and 2 bases at J; junction bases unmatched: 7. The CDR3 loop is CASSLQGEGNTDTQYF. For the CDR3, the DNA is TGCGCCAGCAGCTTGCAGGGGGAAGGGAACACAGATACGCAGTATTTT.

V is TRBV27 and J is TRBJ2-3, with TRBD2 identical over 11 bases. CDR3 length: 16 residues. Looked up from germline, CDR1 is MNHEY and CDR2 is SMNVEV (reference sequence). Trimming cost V 5 bases and J 4 bases; bases outside gene matches: 8. For the CDR3, the DNA is TGTGCCAGCAGTCCGAGTAGCGGGAGGGGGTCAGATACGCAGTATTTT. The encoded protein is CASSPSSGRGSDTQYF.

The CDR3 protein is CASSLQGNTIYF. DNA for the CDR3: TGTGCCAGCAGCTTACAGGGAAACACCATATATTTT. The V and J genes are TRBV7-6 and TRBJ1-3; D is uncertain. Germline loops: CDR1 SGHVS, CDR2 FNYEAQ. This CDR3 is built from 12 residues. Between the trimmed V and J ends, which lost 2 bases and 4 bases, there was a span of 3 bases. Full variable domain (rest looked up from reference TRBV7-6 and TRBJ1-3): GAGVSQSPRYKVTKRGQDVALRCDPISGHVSLYWYRQALGQGPEFLTYFNYEAQQDKSGLPNDRFSAERPEGSISTLTIQRTEQRDSAMYRCASSLQGNTIYFGEGSWLTVV.

V and J are TRBV4-1 and TRBJ1-2, with D possibly TRBD1 on 6 matching bases. CDR1 is MGHRA and CDR2 is YSYEKL in the germline V gene. The V and J ends lost 4 bases and 0 bases respectively, with 12 bases between them. The CDR3 contains 15 residues. The CDR3 DNA reads TGCGCCAGCAGCCGGGGGACACTTACTAACTATGGCTACACCTTC. Translation: CASSRGTLTNYGYTF.